This T cell receptor (beta chain) was identified in a study of shared clonotypes between healthy human individuals. Measured with immunoSEQ multiplex PCR; TCRdb has only the in-frame clones, and not every one. The sample shows about 770,000 clones, 72% of them seen only once. The V and J ends lost 5 bases and 8 bases, in that order; junction bases with no gene match: 3. CDR1 is LNHDA, CDR2 SQIVND, per germline (reference sequence). The CDR3 loop spans 13 amino acids. The sequencing input was memory CD4+ T cells sorted from blood. Sample subset: CD45RA-negative fraction. The TCR originated in a woman aged 25-40 years in good health. The chain combines TRBV19 with TRBJ1-5; 10 positions agree with TRBD1. This chain's CDR3 is CASSGTGVKPQHF. Here the CDR3 DNA reads TGTGCCAGTAGTGGGACAGGGGTGAAGCCCCAGCATTTT. Drawing the rest from reference TRBV19 and TRBJ1-5, the complete variable domain is DGGITQSPKYLFRKEGQNVTLSCEQNLNHDAMYWYRQDPGQGLRLIYYSQIVNDFQKGDIAEGYSVSREKKESFPLTVTSAQKNPTAFYLCASSGTGVKPQHFGDGTRLSIL.